This TCR beta chain was obtained from a study of regulatory T cells in long-lasting Graves disease. Time point given: newly diagnosed GD, antithyroid drugs for less than 3 months. The TCR library was made from RNA that had been extracted from PBMCs in TRIzol. Construction of TCR beta libraries relied on iRepertoire HTBI primers and on Arm-PCR targeting CDR3 regions. From the multiplex PCR reads, TCRdb called clonotypes with MiXCR, one entry per CDR3 protein. Among about 460,000 distinct CDR3 sequences listed, around 15% were seen once. This clonotype was observed a handful of times. This sample was shared with a second study, whose subject was T cells in Graves' hyperthyroidism and ophthalmopathy. According to that study: Newly diagnosed patients aged 18 to 65 had hyperthyroidism of under 2 months' duration. Diagnostic decisions used clinical symptoms, serum thyroxine and TRAb, thyroid ultrasound and orbital computed tomography. Primed by the HTBI set, a first-round RT-PCR was run on the TCR CDR3. Onset of ophthalmopathy came a median roughly 6.4 months after the model predicted it.

This clonotype was sampled from a woman aged 45-60 years with Graves disease. The input for sequencing was peripheral blood mononuclear cells (PBMCs), taken at new diagnosis, from a patient treated with antithyroid drugs.

The CDR3 region is CAISEGQSNQPQHF. Here the CDR3 DNA reads TGTGCCATCAGTGAGGGACAGAGCAATCAGCCCCAGCATTTT. The genes are TRBV10-3 and TRBJ1-5, with D possibly being TRBD1 (6 bases). In germline, CDR1 is ENHRY, CDR2 SYGVKD. CDR3 length: 14 residues. V lost 2 bases and J 1 base, leaving 6 bases between the germline ends.